This T cell receptor (beta chain) was observed in a study of cytomegalovirus exposure and HLA in healthy donors. Turning to the study itself: Early release data held about 92 million unique TCRs from HLA-typed donors.

The primer mix had 60 Vbeta and 13 Jbeta primers. Assay: immunoSEQ multiplex PCR; the TCRdb copy retains only in-frame clones and omits some. The sample lists 150,000 to 200,000 clones; 85% were seen once. Comment on this clone: Its matching antigen is unknown.

This cohort consisted of healthy bone marrow donors. The germline CDR1 and CDR2 sequences are SGHDN and FVKESK. Trimming took 2 bases from V and 2 from J, leaving 13 bases between them. The CDR3 is 15 residues long. Findings and limits, study-wide: Data from an earlier analysis indicated that most TCR beta V segments were productive either about 90% or about 30% of the time. Fewer N-insertions than the approximately 700-donor mean were reportedly shown by an Asian-associated ancestry cluster in a later analysis.

The sequence came from a woman aged 45-65 years in good health and CMV-seronegative. The specimen was PBMCs. This chain connects TRBV14 to TRBJ2-7, with D tentatively TRBD2 (6 bases). The CDR3 sequence: CASSQILAPAYEQYF. The CDR3 DNA reads TGTGCCAGCAGCCAAATACTAGCCCCAGCCTACGAGCAGTACTTC.